What follows are 6 T cell receptor beta chains derived from one specimen sequenced in a study of T-cell reconstitution after alpha-beta-depleted transplantation in children (dated by TCRdb to about 2016). The sample's treatment or condition label, in plain terms: allogeneic hematopoietic cell transplantation with graft depleted of TCRalphabeta T cells and CD19 B cells. The library was generated by PCR. Data came from an Illumina HiSeq 2500. TCR libraries were prepared with molecular barcoding, using unique molecular identifiers to normalize TCRbeta repertoire quantification. TCRdb's own reprocessing of the public reads used fastp at Q25 and MiXCR and kept productive beta chains. Merged by CDR3 protein, the rows form single entries marked with the most common genes and DNA. Across this sample there are under 750,000 distinct CDR3 sequences, with 23% seen only once. The ten biggest clones cover over 12% of the sample.

The starting material was PBMCs, mostly from graft donor cells, obtained 360 days after TCRalphabeta/CD19-depleted stem cell transplant. The origin of the receptors is a boy under two years old who had a stem cell transplant for acute myeloid leukemia, so the T cells may come from the graft donor.

The chain has TRBV7-2 and TRBJ2-3, with D possibly matching TRBD2 (5 bases). CDR3 size: 15 residues. Germline CDR1 is SGHTA and CDR2 is FQGNSA. The V gene lost 0 bases and the J gene lost 1 base, with 8 bases spanning the gap. DNA of the CDR3: TGTGCCAGCAGCTTAGCGTTTAGCGGCACAGATACGCAGTATTTT. Translating it yields CASSLAFSGTDTQYF.

V is TRBV4-2 and J is TRBJ1-5; D is unclear. This CDR3 contains 18 residues. Germline V gene lookup returns CDR1 LGHNA and CDR2 YNFKEQ. Trimming took 1 base from V and 1 from J, leaving 17 bases between them. The CDR3 nucleotides are TGTGCCAGCAGCCAAGGGTTCCTAGCCGAGGGAAGCAATCAGCCCCAGCATTTT. Translation: CASSQGFLAEGSNQPQHF.

This clonotype is a singleton in its sample. The CDR3 DNA reads as TGTGCCAGCGGGCAGACGGGGGGGCAAGAGACCCAGTACTTC. It is translated as CASGQTGGQETQYF. The rearrangement uses TRBV7-3 and TRBJ2-5; 8 bases match TRBD2. Per the germline V gene, CDR1 is SGHTA and CDR2 is FQGTGA. The CDR3 consists of 14 residues. The trim removed 8 bases at V and 2 bases at J, leaving 7 bases unmatched.

This clonotype was recorded many times. The rearrangement uses TRBV9 and TRBJ1-2; D ambiguous. In germline, CDR1 is SGDLS, CDR2 YYNGEE. The CDR3 has 13 amino acids. Trimming cost V 0 bases and J 6 bases, with 9 bases left between them. CDR3 DNA: TGTGCCAGCAGCGTAGCTCTAGCAGATGGCTACACCTTC. Its protein is CASSVALADGYTF.

The chain combines TRBV5-4 with TRBJ2-3, with D perhaps given as TRBD1 or TRBD2 (5 bases each). Germline CDR1 is SGHNT and CDR2 is YYREEE (reference sequence). The CDR3 totals 16 residues. V gave up 1 base and J gave up 6 bases, with 18 bases separating them. The CDR3 region has the DNA TGTGCCAGCAGCTTGTTGAGGGGTGAATTCACGGATACGCAGTATTTT. It codes for CASSLLRGEFTDTQYF.

This clonotype showed up just a few times. The chain links TRBV29-1 to TRBJ1-2; 7 bases align to TRBD1. The trim removed 6 bases at V and 8 bases at J, leaving 12 bases unmatched. The CDR3 runs 13 residues. Germline CDR1 reads SQVTM; CDR2 reads ANQGSEA. The CDR3 spells CSVVEQGRKGYTF. The CDR3 DNA reads as TGCAGCGTCGTGGAACAGGGGAGGAAGGGCTACACCTTC.